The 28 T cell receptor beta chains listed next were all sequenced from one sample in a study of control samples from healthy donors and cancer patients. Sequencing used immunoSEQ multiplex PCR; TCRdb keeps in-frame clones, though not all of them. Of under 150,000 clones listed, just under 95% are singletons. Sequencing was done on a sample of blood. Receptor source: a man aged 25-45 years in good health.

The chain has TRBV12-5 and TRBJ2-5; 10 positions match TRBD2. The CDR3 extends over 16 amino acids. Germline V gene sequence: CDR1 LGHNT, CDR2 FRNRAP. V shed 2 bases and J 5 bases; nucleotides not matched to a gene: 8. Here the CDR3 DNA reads TGTGCTAGTGGTTTGACGGTAGCGGGGGGTACGGAGACCCAGTACTTC. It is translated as CASGLTVAGGTETQYF.

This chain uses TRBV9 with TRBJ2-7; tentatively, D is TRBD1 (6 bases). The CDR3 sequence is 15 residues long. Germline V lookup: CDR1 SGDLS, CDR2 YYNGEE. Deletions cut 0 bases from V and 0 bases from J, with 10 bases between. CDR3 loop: CASSVAGDNSYEQYF. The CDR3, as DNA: TGTGCCAGCAGCGTAGCAGGGGACAACTCCTACGAGCAGTACTTC. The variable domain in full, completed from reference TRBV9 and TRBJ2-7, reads DSGVTQTPKHLITATGQRVTLRCSPRSGDLSVYWYQQSLDQGLQFLIQYYNGEERAKGNILERFSAQQFPDLHSELNLSSLELGDSALYFCASSVAGDNSYEQYFGPGTRLTVT.

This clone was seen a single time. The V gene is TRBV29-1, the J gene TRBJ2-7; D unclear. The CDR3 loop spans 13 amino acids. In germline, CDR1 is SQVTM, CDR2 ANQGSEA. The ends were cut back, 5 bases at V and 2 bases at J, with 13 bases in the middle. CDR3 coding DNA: TGCAGCGTTAAGGGCCCTACCGCCTACGAGCAGTACTTC. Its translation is CSVKGPTAYEQYF.

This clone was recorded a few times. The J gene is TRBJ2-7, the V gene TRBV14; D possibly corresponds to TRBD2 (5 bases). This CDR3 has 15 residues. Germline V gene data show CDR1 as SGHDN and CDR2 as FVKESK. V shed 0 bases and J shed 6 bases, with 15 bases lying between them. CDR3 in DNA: TGTGCCAGCAGCCAAGAGGGCAGCGGCGGCCTCGAGCAGTACTTC. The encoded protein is CASSQEGSGGLEQYF.

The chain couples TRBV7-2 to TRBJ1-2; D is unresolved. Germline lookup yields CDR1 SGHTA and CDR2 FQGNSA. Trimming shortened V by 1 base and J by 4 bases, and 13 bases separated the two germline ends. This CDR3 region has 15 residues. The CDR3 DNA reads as TGTGCCAGCAGCTTAGGTTTAGGAGCGGGCTATGGCTACACCTTC. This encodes CASSLGLGAGYGYTF.

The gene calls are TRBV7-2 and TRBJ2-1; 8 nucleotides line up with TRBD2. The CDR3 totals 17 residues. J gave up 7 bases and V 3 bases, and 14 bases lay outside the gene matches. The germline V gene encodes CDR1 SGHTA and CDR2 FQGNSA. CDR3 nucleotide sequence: TGTGCCAGCAGCTTGGTCGGTCGGGGGGGCCGTCAGAATGAGCAGTTCTTC. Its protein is CASSLVGRGGRQNEQFF.

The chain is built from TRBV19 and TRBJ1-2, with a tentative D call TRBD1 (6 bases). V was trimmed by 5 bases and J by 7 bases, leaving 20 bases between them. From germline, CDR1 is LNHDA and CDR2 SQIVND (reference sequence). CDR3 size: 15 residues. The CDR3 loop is CASSPYREFPGGYTF. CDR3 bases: TGTGCCAGTAGTCCCTACAGGGAGTTCCCGGGTGGCTACACCTTC. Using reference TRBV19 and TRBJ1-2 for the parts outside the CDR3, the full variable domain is DGGITQSPKYLFRKEGQNVTLSCEQNLNHDAMYWYRQDPGQGLRLIYYSQIVNDFQKGDIAEGYSVSREKKESFPLTVTSAQKNPTAFYLCASSPYREFPGGYTFGSGTRLTVV.

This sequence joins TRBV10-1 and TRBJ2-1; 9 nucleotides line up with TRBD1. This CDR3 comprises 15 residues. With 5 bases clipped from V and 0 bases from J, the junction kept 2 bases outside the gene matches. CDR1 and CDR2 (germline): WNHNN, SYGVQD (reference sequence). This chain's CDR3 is CASSTDRGSYNEQFF. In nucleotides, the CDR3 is TGCGCCAGCAGTACGGACAGGGGCTCCTACAATGAGCAGTTCTTC.

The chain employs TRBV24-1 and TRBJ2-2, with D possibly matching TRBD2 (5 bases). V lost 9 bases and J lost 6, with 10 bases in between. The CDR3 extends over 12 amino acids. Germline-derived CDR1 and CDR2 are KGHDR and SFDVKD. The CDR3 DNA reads TGTGCCACCCGGGGAATCTCCGGGGAGCTGTTTTTT. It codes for CATRGISGELFF.

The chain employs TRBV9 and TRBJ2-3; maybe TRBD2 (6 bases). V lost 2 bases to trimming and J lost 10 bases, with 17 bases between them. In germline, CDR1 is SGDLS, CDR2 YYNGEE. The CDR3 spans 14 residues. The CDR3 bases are TGTGCCAGCAGCGTCCTAAGCCGGGACTCCTCGCAGTATTTT. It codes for CASSVLSRDSSQYF.

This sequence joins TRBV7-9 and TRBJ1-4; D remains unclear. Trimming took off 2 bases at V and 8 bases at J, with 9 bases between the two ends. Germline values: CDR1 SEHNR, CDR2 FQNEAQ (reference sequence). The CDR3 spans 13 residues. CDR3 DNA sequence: TGTGCCAGCAGCTTAAAATCAGGAGAAAAACTGTTTTTT. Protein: CASSLKSGEKLFF.

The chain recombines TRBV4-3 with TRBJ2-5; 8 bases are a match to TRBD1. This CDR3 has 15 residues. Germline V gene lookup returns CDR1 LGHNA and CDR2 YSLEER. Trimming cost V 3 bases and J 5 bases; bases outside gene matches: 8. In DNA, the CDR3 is TGCGCCAGCAGCCAGACAAGGACAGGGTGGGAGACCCAGTACTTC. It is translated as CASSQTRTGWETQYF.

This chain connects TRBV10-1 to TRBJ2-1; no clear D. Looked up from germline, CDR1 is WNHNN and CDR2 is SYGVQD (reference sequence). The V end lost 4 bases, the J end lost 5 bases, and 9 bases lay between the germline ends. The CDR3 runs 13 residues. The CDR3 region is CASSVTRNNEQFF. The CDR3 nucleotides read TGCGCCAGCAGTGTCACCAGGAACAATGAGCAGTTCTTC.

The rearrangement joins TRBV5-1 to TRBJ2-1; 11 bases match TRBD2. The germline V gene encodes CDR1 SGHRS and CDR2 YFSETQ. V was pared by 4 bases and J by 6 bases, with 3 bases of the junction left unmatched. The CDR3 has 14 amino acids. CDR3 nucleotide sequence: TGCGCCAGCAGCGTAGCGGGGGGGGGCAATGAGCAGTTCTTC. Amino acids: CASSVAGGGNEQFF.

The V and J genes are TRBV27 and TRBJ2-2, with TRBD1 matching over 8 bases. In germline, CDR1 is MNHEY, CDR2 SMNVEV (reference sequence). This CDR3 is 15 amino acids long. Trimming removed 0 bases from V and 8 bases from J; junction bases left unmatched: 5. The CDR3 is CASSLSSTGAGELFF. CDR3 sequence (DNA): TGTGCCAGCAGTTTATCTTCGACAGGGGCGGGGGAGCTGTTTTTT.

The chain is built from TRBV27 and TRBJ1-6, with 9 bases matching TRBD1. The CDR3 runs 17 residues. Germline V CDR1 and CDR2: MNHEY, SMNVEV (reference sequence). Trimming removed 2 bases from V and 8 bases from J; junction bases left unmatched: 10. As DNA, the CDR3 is TGTGCCAGCAGTTTAGAGGGGTGGACAGGGGCCGATTCACCCCTCCACTTT. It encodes CASSLEGWTGADSPLHF.

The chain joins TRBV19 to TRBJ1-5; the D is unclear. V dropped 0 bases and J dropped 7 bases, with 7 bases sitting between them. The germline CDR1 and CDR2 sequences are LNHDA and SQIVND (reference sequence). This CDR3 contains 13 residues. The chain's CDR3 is CASSIEGVQPQHF. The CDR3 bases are TGTGCCAGTAGTATAGAGGGAGTCCAGCCCCAGCATTTT. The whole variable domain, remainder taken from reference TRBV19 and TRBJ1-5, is DGGITQSPKYLFRKEGQNVTLSCEQNLNHDAMYWYRQDPGQGLRLIYYSQIVNDFQKGDIAEGYSVSREKKESFPLTVTSAQKNPTAFYLCASSIEGVQPQHFGDGTRLSIL.

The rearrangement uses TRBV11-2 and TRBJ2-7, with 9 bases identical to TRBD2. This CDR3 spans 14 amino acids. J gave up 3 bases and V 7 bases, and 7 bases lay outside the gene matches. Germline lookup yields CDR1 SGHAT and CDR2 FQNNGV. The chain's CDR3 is CASTPGSGGYEQYF. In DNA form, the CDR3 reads TGTGCCAGCACCCCGGGTAGCGGGGGCTACGAGCAGTACTTC.

As DNA, the CDR3 is TGTGCCAGCAGCAGACGGGACGGGGAAGATACTGAAGCTTTCTTT. This sequence encodes CASSRRDGEDTEAFF. The rearrangement uses TRBV21-1 and TRBJ1-1. TRBV21-1 is a pseudogene segment. The CDR3 covers 15 residues.

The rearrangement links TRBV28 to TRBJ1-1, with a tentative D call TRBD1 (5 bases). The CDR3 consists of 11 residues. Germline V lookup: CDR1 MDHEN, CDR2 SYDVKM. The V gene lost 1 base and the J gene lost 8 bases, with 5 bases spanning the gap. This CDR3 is CASSLYREAFF. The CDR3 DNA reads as TGTGCCAGCAGTTTATACAGGGAAGCTTTCTTT.

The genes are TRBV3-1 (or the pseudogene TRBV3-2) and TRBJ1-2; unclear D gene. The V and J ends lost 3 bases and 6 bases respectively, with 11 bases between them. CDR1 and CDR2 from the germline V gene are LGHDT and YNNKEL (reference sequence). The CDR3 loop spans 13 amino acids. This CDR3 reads CASSHWRQDGYTF. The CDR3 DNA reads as TGTGCCAGCAGCCATTGGAGGCAAGATGGCTACACCTTC.

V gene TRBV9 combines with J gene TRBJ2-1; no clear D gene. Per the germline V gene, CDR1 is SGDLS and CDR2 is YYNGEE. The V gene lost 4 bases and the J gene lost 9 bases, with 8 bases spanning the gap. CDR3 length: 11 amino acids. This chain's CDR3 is CASSYGREQFF. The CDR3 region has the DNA TGTGCCAGCAGCTACGGGCGTGAGCAGTTCTTC.

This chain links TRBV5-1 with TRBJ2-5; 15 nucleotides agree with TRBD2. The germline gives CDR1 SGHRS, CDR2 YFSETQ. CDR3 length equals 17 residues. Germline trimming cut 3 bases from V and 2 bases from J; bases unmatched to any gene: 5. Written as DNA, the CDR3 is TGCGCCAGCAGCTATGGACTAGCGGGGGGGCTTCAAGAGACCCAGTACTTC. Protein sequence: CASSYGLAGGLQETQYF.

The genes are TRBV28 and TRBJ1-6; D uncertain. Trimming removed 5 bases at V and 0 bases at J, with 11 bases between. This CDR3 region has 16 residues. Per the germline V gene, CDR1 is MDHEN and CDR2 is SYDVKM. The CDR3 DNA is TGTGCCAGCAGTCCCAGGTCGAGCTCCTATAATTCACCCCTCCACTTT. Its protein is CASSPRSSSYNSPLHF.

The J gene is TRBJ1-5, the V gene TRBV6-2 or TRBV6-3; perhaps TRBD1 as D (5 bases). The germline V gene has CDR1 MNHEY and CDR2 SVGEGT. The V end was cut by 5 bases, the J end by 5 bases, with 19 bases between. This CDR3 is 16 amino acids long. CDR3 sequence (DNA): TGTGCCAGCAGTACCCCTCGGGAGGGGCCGTATCAGCCCCAGCATTTT. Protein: CASSTPREGPYQPQHF.

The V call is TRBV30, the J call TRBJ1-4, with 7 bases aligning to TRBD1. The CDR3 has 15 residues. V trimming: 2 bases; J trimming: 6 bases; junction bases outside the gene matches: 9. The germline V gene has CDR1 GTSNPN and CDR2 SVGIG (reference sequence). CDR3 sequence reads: CAWSTRGQFYEKLFF. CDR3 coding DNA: TGTGCCTGGAGTACCCGGGGACAGTTTTATGAAAAACTGTTTTTT. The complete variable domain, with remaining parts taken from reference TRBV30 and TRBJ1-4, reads SQTIHQWPATLVQPVGSPLSLECTVEGTSNPNLYWYRQAAGRGLQLLFYSVGIGQISSEVPQNLSASRPQDRQFILSSKKLLLSDSGFYLCAWSTRGQFYEKLFFGSGTQLSVL.

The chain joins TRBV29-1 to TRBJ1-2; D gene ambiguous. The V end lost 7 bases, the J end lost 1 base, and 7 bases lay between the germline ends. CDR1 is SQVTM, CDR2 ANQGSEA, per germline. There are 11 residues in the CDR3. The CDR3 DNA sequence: TGCAGCGCCCCGGTTAACTATGGCTACACCTTC. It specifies CSAPVNYGYTF.

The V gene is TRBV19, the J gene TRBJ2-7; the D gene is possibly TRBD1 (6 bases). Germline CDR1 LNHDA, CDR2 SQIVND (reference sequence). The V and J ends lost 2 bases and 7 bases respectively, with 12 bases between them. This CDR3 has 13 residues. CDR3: CASSIPLGGEQYF. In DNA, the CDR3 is TGTGCCAGTAGTATACCCCTAGGGGGAGAGCAGTACTTC.